One and the same sample provided the 7 T cell receptor beta chains below, sequenced in a study of blood T cells in healthy people across ages. A J-beta primer mix and a sample-barcoded 5' primer were used in a second PCR of about 6 to 12 cycles. TCRdb re-called the 5' RACE reads with MiXCR, one entry per CDR3 protein. The sample has around 790,000 distinct CDR3 sequences, around two fifths seen once. Sequencing was done on a sample of blood. Receptors were obtained from a man in his sixties in good health.

Comment on this clonotype: The junction shows a germline mismatch at one end, possibly a read error. DNA of the CDR3: TGCACCAGCTCCGCAGGAGGGGCCTCCTACAATGAGCAGTTCTTC. It yields the protein CTSSAGGASYNEQFF. V and J are TRBV5-1 and TRBJ2-1; weak D call: TRBD2 (6 bases). The CDR3 is 15 residues long. CDR1 is SGHRS and CDR2 is YFSETQ in the germline V gene. Supplemented by reference TRBV5-1 and TRBJ2-1, the full variable domain reads KAGVTQTPRYLIKTRGQQVTLSCSPISGHRSVSWYQQTPGQGLQFLFEYFSETQRNKGNFPGRFSGRQFSNSRSEMNVSTLELGDSALYLCTSSAGGASYNEQFFGPGTRLTVL.

The V call is TRBV11-2, the J call TRBJ2-4; TRBD1 matches 8 bases. The CDR3 is 17 amino acids. Per the germline V gene, CDR1 is SGHAT and CDR2 is FQNNGV. V lost 5 bases to trimming and J lost 0 bases; unmatched junction nucleotides: 9. The CDR3 here is CASSKQGQGLAKNIQYF. Here the CDR3 DNA reads TGTGCCAGCAGCAAACAAGGACAGGGACTAGCCAAAAACATTCAGTACTTC. The full variable domain, rest sourced from reference TRBV11-2 and TRBJ2-4, is EAGVAQSPRYKIIEKRQSVAFWCNPISGHATLYWYQQILGQGPKLLIQFQNNGVVDDSQLPKDRFSAERLKGVDSTLKIQPAKLEDSAVYLCASSKQGQGLAKNIQYFGAGTRLSVL.

The chain has TRBV15 and TRBJ2-1, with D possibly called TRBD1 or TRBD2 (6 bases each). The CDR3 has 17 residues. CDR1 is LNHNV, CDR2 YYDKDF, per germline (reference sequence). Trimming removed 0 bases from V and 6 bases from J, with 18 bases in between. DNA for the CDR3: TGTGCCACCAGCAGAGATGCTCGGGGGCGTTCCGTCAATGAGCAGTTCTTC. Amino acids: CATSRDARGRSVNEQFF. The variable domain in full, completed from reference TRBV15 and TRBJ2-1, reads DAMVIQNPRYQVTQFGKPVTLSCSQTLNHNVMYWYQQKSSQAPKLLFHYYDKDFNNEADTPDNFQSRRPNTSFCFLDIRSPGLGDTAMYLCATSRDARGRSVNEQFFGPGTRLTVL.

The chain recombines TRBV5-1 with TRBJ2-2; TRBD1 agrees at 11 bases. In germline, CDR1 is SGHRS, CDR2 YFSETQ. Germline trimming cut 4 bases from V and 9 bases from J; bases unmatched to any gene: 14. CDR3 size: 17 residues. For the CDR3, the DNA is TGCGCCAGCAGCCTCCGGGACAGGGGGGACGAACCCCGGGAGCTGTTTTTT. It yields the protein CASSLRDRGDEPRELFF.

V and J are TRBV29-1 and TRBJ2-3; TRBD2 matches 13 bases. CDR1 is SQVTM, CDR2 ANQGSEA, per germline. The CDR3 loop spans 16 amino acids. The junction had 10 bases not matched to a gene; V was cut back by 5 bases and J by 5 bases. The CDR3 spells CSVSRTSGGSGDTQYF. The CDR3 DNA sequence: TGCAGCGTTTCGAGGACTAGCGGGGGATCAGGAGATACGCAGTATTTT.

This clonotype was seen more than once but under ten times. The genes are TRBV6-2 or TRBV6-3 and TRBJ1-5; 7 positions match TRBD1. Per the germline V gene, CDR1 is MNHEY and CDR2 is SVGEGT. Trimming removed 4 bases from V and 2 bases from J; junction bases left unmatched: 2. The CDR3 is 14 amino acids. The CDR3 spells CASSSGQRNQPQHF. The CDR3 nucleotides read TGTGCCAGCAGTTCGGGACAGCGCAATCAGCCCCAGCATTTT.

The chain uses TRBV7-9 and TRBJ2-4, with D unclear. Matching the DNA end better, TRBJ2-7 makes the J call doubtful. The CDR3 covers 16 residues. The V gene's germline CDR1 is SEHNR and CDR2 FQNEAQ (reference sequence). CDR3 region: CASSLAEGDPPYEQYF. The CDR3 bases are TGTGCCAGCAGCTTAGCCGAAGGAGACCCACCTTACGAGCAGTACTTC.